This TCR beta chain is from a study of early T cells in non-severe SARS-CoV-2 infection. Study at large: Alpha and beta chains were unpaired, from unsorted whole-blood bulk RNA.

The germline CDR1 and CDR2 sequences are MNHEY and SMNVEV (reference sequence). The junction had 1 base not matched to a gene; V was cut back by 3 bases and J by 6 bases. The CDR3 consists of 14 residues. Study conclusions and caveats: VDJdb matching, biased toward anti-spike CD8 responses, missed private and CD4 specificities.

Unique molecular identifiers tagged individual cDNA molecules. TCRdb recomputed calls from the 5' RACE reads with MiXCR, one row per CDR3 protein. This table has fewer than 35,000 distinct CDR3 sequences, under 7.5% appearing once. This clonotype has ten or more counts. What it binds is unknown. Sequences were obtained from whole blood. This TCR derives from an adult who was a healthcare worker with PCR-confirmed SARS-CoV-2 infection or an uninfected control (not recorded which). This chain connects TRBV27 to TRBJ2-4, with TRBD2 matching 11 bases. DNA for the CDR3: TGTGCCAGCAGTTTTACTAGCGGGAGAAACATTCAGTACTTC. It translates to CASSFTSGRNIQYF.